The rows below give T cell receptor beta chains drawn from one sample of a study of T cells after yellow fever vaccination. TCRdb reprocessed the 5' RACE reads with MiXCR, giving one entry per CDR3 protein. The table lists about 260,000 distinct CDR3 sequences, 10% to 15% of them singletons. The specimen comprised CD4+ T cells sorted from PBMCs, sampled 45 days after the yellow fever booster vaccination. These receptors all stem from a man aged 25 to 40 who received the YFV17D yellow fever vaccine. Both conserved end residues are part of each CDR3. Fields, in order: D gene, J gene, clone size, CDR3 length, V gene, CDR3 protein. D genes are given only for firm matches. Part of the rows lack a size; the others show once, few, many or a class for expanded clones.

d_gene: TRBD1
j_gene: TRBJ1-5
abundance: many
len: 14
v_gene: TRBV20-1
CDR3aa: CSASKQGNNQPQHF

d_gene: -
j_gene: TRBJ2-3
abundance: few
len: 14
v_gene: TRBV7-2
CDR3aa: CASSLGPPWDTQYF

d_gene: -
j_gene: TRBJ1-2
abundance: -
len: 14
v_gene: TRBV6-5
CDR3aa: CASSYYGIKYGYTF

d_gene: -
j_gene: TRBJ2-5
abundance: few
len: 12
v_gene: TRBV10-3
CDR3aa: CAISDPGETQYF

d_gene: TRBD1
j_gene: TRBJ1-1
abundance: few
len: 14
v_gene: TRBV6-2/TRBV6-3
CDR3aa: CASSLITGGTEAFF

d_gene: -
j_gene: TRBJ2-2
abundance: few
len: 16
v_gene: TRBV6-5
CDR3aa: CASSYSSRVDTGELFF

d_gene: TRBD2
j_gene: TRBJ2-1
abundance: few
len: 15
v_gene: TRBV20-1
CDR3aa: CSARDLLAGDDEQFF

d_gene: -
j_gene: TRBJ2-2
abundance: -
len: 15
v_gene: TRBV5-1
CDR3aa: CASSLKGVGAGELFF

d_gene: -
j_gene: TRBJ2-5
abundance: -
len: 15
v_gene: TRBV7-2
CDR3aa: CASSRGATLGETQYF

d_gene: -
j_gene: TRBJ2-3
abundance: few
len: 16
v_gene: TRBV7-2
CDR3aa: CASSLGPGVGTDTQYF

d_gene: TRBD1
j_gene: TRBJ2-5
abundance: -
len: 13
v_gene: TRBV10-3
CDR3aa: CAIRGQGQETQYF

d_gene: TRBD2
j_gene: TRBJ2-7
abundance: -
len: 16
v_gene: TRBV20-1
CDR3aa: CSATDPGTSQRVGQYF

d_gene: -
j_gene: TRBJ2-5
abundance: -
len: 13
v_gene: TRBV6-6
CDR3aa: CASSDADQKTQYF

d_gene: -
j_gene: TRBJ1-4
abundance: few
len: 15
v_gene: TRBV15
CDR3aa: CATSRDGGAGEKLFF

d_gene: -
j_gene: TRBJ2-2
abundance: -
len: 16
v_gene: TRBV11-2
CDR3aa: CASSRGRDKNTGELFF

d_gene: TRBD1
j_gene: TRBJ2-1
abundance: -
len: 16
v_gene: TRBV5-1
CDR3aa: CASSLAPGGSYNEQFF

d_gene: TRBD1
j_gene: TRBJ2-1
abundance: -
len: 15
v_gene: TRBV7-9
CDR3aa: CASRGWDRSYNEQFF

d_gene: -
j_gene: TRBJ2-1
abundance: few
len: 16
v_gene: TRBV6-1
CDR3aa: CASRAEIIGSYNEQFF

d_gene: -
j_gene: TRBJ2-7
abundance: few
len: 13
v_gene: TRBV7-3
CDR3aa: CASSLWDGYEQYF

d_gene: -
j_gene: TRBJ1-2
abundance: few
len: 13
v_gene: TRBV11-1
CDR3aa: CASSSDSLSGYTF

d_gene: -
j_gene: TRBJ2-3
abundance: -
len: 11
v_gene: TRBV30
CDR3aa: CAWSAPLTQYF

d_gene: -
j_gene: TRBJ1-5
abundance: few
len: 15
v_gene: TRBV6-5
CDR3aa: CASSYSGPNNQPQHF

d_gene: -
j_gene: TRBJ2-3
abundance: -
len: 14
v_gene: TRBV5-1
CDR3aa: CASSNGTSTDTQYF

d_gene: -
j_gene: TRBJ1-5
abundance: few
len: 14
v_gene: TRBV5-1
CDR3aa: CASSYYRVSQPQHF

d_gene: -
j_gene: TRBJ2-1
abundance: -
len: 12
v_gene: TRBV15
CDR3aa: CAPGLSRGEQFF

d_gene: -
j_gene: TRBJ2-3
abundance: -
len: 10
v_gene: TRBV20-1
CDR3aa: CSAPSGTQYF

d_gene: -
j_gene: TRBJ1-2
abundance: few
len: 14
v_gene: TRBV14
CDR3aa: CASSPGSANYGYTF

d_gene: -
j_gene: TRBJ2-2
abundance: few
len: 14
v_gene: TRBV20-1
CDR3aa: CSARIGQDTRELFF